The T cell receptor beta chain under discussion was sequenced for a study of shared clonotypes between healthy human individuals. Germline lookup yields CDR1 LGHNA and CDR2 YSLEER. The CDR3 is made up of 13 amino acids. With 1 base removed from V and 7 bases from J, the gap between germline ends came to 11 bases. TCRdb's table, derived via immunoSEQ multiplex PCR, lists solely in-frame clones and lacks some. Among 450,000 to 650,000 clones listed, around 81% were seen once. Sequenced: PBMCs. This sequence originates from a woman aged 40 to 50 in good health. Some clones in this sample may be carry-over from other donors' samples. The gene calls are TRBV4-3 and TRBJ2-7; D call uncertain. The CDR3 bases are TGCGCCAGCAGCCAAGTAGTGGGTCGAGAGCAGTACTTC. It codes for CASSQVVGREQYF.